A selection of T cell receptor beta chains follows, all from one sample in a study of cytomegalovirus exposure and HLA in healthy donors. Measured with immunoSEQ multiplex PCR; TCRdb has only the in-frame clones, and not every one. Of fewer than 200,000 clones detected, roughly four fifths appear once; the ten largest clones hold 2.2%. The sequenced sample consisted of PBMCs. The receptors were gathered from a woman in her twenties or thirties in good health and CMV-seronegative. The CDR3 runs from the conserved cysteine through the conserved F or W. The D gene is left open where the match is weak. Only some rows state a clone size, as once, few, many or a class for expanded clones.

J,size,D,length,V,CDR3,DNA
TRBJ2-2,few,TRBD2,14,TRBV2,CASTRGGNTGELFF,TGTGCCAGCACACGCGGGGGGAACACCGGGGAGCTGTTTTTT
TRBJ2-1,-,-,15,TRBV2,CASSEAGRGGSEQFF,TGTGCCAGCAGTGAAGCGGGGAGGGGGGGCAGTGAGCAGTTCTTC
TRBJ2-2,-,-,16,TRBV28,CASSRLGGSYTGELFF,TGTGCCAGCAGTCGCCTCGGGGGAAGTTACACCGGGGAGCTGTTTTTT
TRBJ2-2,-,-,15,TRBV6-6,CASSGLGGRAGELFF,TGTGCCAGCAGTGGACTCGGAGGGCGGGCCGGGGAGCTGTTTTTT
TRBJ1-2,-,-,10,TRBV28,CATMRYGYTF,TGTGCCACAATGAGGTATGGCTACACCTTC
TRBJ2-6,-,-,12,TRBV28,CASSFARKVLTF,TGTGCCAGCAGTTTTGCTAGGAAAGTCCTGACTTTC
TRBJ2-7,-,TRBD1,14,TRBV5-6,CASSLGTGAYEQYF,TGTGCCAGCAGCTTGGGCACAGGGGCCTACGAGCAGTACTTC
TRBJ1-2,-,TRBD1,15,TRBV27,CASSPRPGQVYGYTF,TGTGCCAGCAGTCCCCGCCCCGGACAGGTCTATGGCTACACCTTC
TRBJ2-1,-,-,12,TRBV7-9,CASSLYRNTQFF,TGTGCCAGCAGCTTATACAGGAATACACAGTTCTTC
TRBJ1-2,-,-,12,TRBV19,CASSQGTYGYTF,TGTGCCAGTAGTCAGGGGACCTATGGCTACACCTTC
TRBJ2-7,few,TRBD1,18,TRBV4-1,CASSQDHPRQGANYEQYF,TGCGCCAGCAGCCAAGACCACCCCCGCCAGGGGGCCAACTACGAGCAGTACTTC
TRBJ2-7,-,-,14,TRBV7-2,CASSLKARAYEQYF,TGTGCCAGCAGCTTAAAGGCCAGGGCCTACGAGCAGTACTTC
TRBJ2-7,few,-,15,TRBV5-4,CATQTPAGASYEQYF,TGTGCCACCCAGACGCCGGCAGGGGCTTCCTACGAGCAGTACTTC
TRBJ1-2,-,-,13,TRBV9,CASWGGVNYGYTF,TGTGCCAGCTGGGGAGGGGTCAACTATGGCTACACCTTC
TRBJ2-7,-,TRBD2,15,TRBV27,CASSLVSGGADEQYF,TGTGCCAGCAGTTTAGTTAGCGGGGGGGCGGACGAGCAGTACTTC
TRBJ2-3,-,TRBD1,13,TRBV29-1,CSARDSDTDTQYF,TGCAGCGCTCGGGACAGTGACACAGATACGCAGTATTTT
TRBJ2-4,-,-,15,TRBV2,CASSLDSLAKNIQYF,TGTGCCAGCAGCCTGGACAGTCTAGCCAAAAACATTCAGTACTTC
TRBJ2-7,-,TRBD2,15,TRBV27,CASSPHVGGFYEQYF,TGTGCCAGCAGTCCCCACGTCGGGGGGTTCTACGAGCAGTACTTC
TRBJ1-1,-,-,15,TRBV28,CASSFRFRGNTEAFF,TGTGCCAGCAGTTTTAGATTCAGGGGGAACACTGAAGCTTTCTTT
TRBJ2-4,-,-,14,TRBV28,CASSSYRRGNIQYF,TGTGCCAGCAGTTCCTACAGGCGAGGAAACATTCAGTACTTC
TRBJ1-2,-,-,12,TRBV10-3,CAIRGANYGYTF,TGTGCCATCAGGGGAGCTAACTATGGCTACACCTTC
TRBJ1-3,once,-,13,TRBV28,CASSLVFGNTIYF,TGTGCCAGCAGTTTAGTATTCGGAAACACCATATATTTT
TRBJ2-3,once,-,15,TRBV19,CASSTEGGLIDTQYF,TGTGCCAGTAGTACAGAGGGGGGGCTTATAGATACGCAGTATTTT
TRBJ2-7,few,TRBD2,18,TRBV7-3,CASSLRGRDHTSSYEQYF,TGTGCCAGCAGCTTAAGGGGGAGGGACCACACGAGCTCCTACGAGCAGTACTTC
TRBJ1-1,-,TRBD1,17,TRBV18,CASSLQGAARWNTEAFF,TGTGCCAGCTCACTACAGGGGGCCGCCCGGTGGAACACTGAAGCTTTCTTT
TRBJ2-1,once,TRBD2,13,TRBV29-1,CSVLGEGQTEQFF,TGCAGCGTTCTGGGGGAGGGCCAGACTGAGCAGTTCTTC
TRBJ1-1,-,-,14,TRBV28,CASNLGGADTEAFF,TGTGCCAGCAACCTAGGGGGGGCGGACACTGAAGCTTTCTTT
TRBJ1-4,-,TRBD1,17,TRBV5-1,CASSLWGQGYTNEKLFF,TGCGCCAGCAGCTTGTGGGGACAGGGTTATACTAATGAAAAACTGTTTTTT
TRBJ2-1,few,TRBD2,17,TRBV27,CASSLYILAGGPHEQFF,TGTGCCAGCAGTTTATACATACTAGCGGGAGGGCCCCATGAGCAGTTCTTC
TRBJ2-7,-,TRBD2,16,TRBV28,CASRRLAGGPSYEQYF,TGTGCCAGCAGAAGACTAGCGGGAGGGCCCTCCTACGAGCAGTACTTC
TRBJ1-5,-,TRBD1,14,TRBV27,CASRGGQDNQPQHF,TGTGCCAGCAGGGGAGGACAGGATAATCAGCCCCAGCATTTT
TRBJ1-5,-,TRBD1,15,TRBV7-9,CSSSSTGFGNQPQHF,TGTTCCAGCAGCTCGACAGGGTTCGGCAATCAGCCCCAGCATTTT
TRBJ2-3,few,-,15,TRBV7-3,CASSAQVGATDTQYF,TGTGCCAGCAGCGCTCAGGTTGGGGCCACAGATACGCAGTATTTT
TRBJ1-3,-,TRBD1,19,TRBV2,CASSYEPGTGERSGNTIYF,TGTGCCAGCAGTTATGAGCCCGGGACAGGGGAGAGATCTGGAAACACCATATATTTT
TRBJ1-1,-,-,16,TRBV7-3,CASSPSPYRGNTEAFF,TGTGCCAGCAGCCCCTCCCCGTATCGGGGGAACACTGAAGCTTTCTTT
TRBJ1-1,-,-,14,TRBV7-9,CSSSLGDRNTEAFF,TGTTCCAGCAGCTTAGGTGACAGAAACACTGAAGCTTTCTTT
TRBJ2-7,-,-,15,TRBV5-1,CASRFSGGPGGEQYF,TGCGCCAGCAGGTTTTCGGGGGGCCCAGGAGGTGAGCAGTACTTC
TRBJ2-1,-,TRBD2,14,TRBV28,CASSGEGIHNEQFF,TGTGCCAGCAGTGGGGAGGGGATCCACAATGAGCAGTTCTTC
TRBJ1-3,-,TRBD1,16,TRBV27,CASSLSRGPSGNTIYF,TGTGCCAGCAGTTTATCGAGGGGGCCGTCTGGAAACACCATATATTTT
TRBJ1-3,few,-,16,TRBV4-1,CASSMAGARSGNTIYF,TGCGCCAGCAGCATGGCAGGGGCACGTTCTGGAAACACCATATATTTT
TRBJ1-2,-,-,10,TRBV29-1,CSVDSRRVTF,TGCAGCGTTGACTCGAGACGGGTTACCTTC
TRBJ2-4,-,TRBD2,12,TRBV5-8,CASRGGEDIQYF,TGTGCCAGCAGGGGGGGGGAGGACATTCAGTACTTC
TRBJ1-5,-,TRBD1,12,TRBV28,CASRQGDQPQHF,TGTGCCAGCAGGCAGGGGGACCAGCCCCAGCATTTT
TRBJ1-1,-,-,13,TRBV30,CAWTPPRDLGAFF,TGTGCCTGGACCCCCCCCCGGGATTTGGGCGCTTTCTTT
TRBJ1-2,-,-,12,TRBV4-1,CASSLTGYGYTF,TGCGCCAGCAGCCTAACAGGATATGGCTACACCTTC
TRBJ2-7,-,-,13,TRBV4-3,CASSREVSYEQYF,TGCGCCAGCAGCCGGGAGGTCTCCTACGAGCAGTACTTC
TRBJ2-1,-,-,15,TRBV21-1,CASSKKTRDRGVAFF,TGTGCCAGCAGCAAGAAAACGCGCGACAGGGGGGTCGCGTTCTTC
TRBJ1-2,-,-,13,TRBV28,CASLTGIDYGYTF,TGTGCCAGCCTCACAGGGATTGACTATGGCTACACCTTC
TRBJ2-1,-,-,19,TRBV5-1,CASSFIKNSQKSSYNEQFF,TGCGCCAGCAGCTTTATCAAGAACAGCCAAAAAAGCTCCTACAATGAGCAGTTCTTC
TRBJ2-3,-,TRBD2,16,TRBV9,CASSVGLAIPSDTQYF,TGTGCCAGCAGCGTAGGACTAGCCATCCCATCGGATACGCAGTATTTT
TRBJ2-7,-,TRBD1,14,TRBV7-2,CASRGTGHHYEQYF,TGTGCCAGCAGGGGGACAGGACACCACTACGAGCAGTACTTC
TRBJ2-7,-,-,13,TRBV5-6,CASSLVVRGEQYF,TGTGCCAGCAGCTTGGTAGTCAGGGGCGAGCAGTACTTC
TRBJ2-7,-,TRBD2,16,TRBV7-2,CASSLAGTSVTYEQYF,TGTGCCAGCAGCTTAGCCGGGACTAGCGTGACCTACGAGCAGTACTTC
TRBJ2-5,few,TRBD1,15,TRBV4-1,CASSQEDRGSETQYF,TGCGCCAGCAGCCAAGAGGACAGGGGATCAGAGACCCAGTACTTC
TRBJ1-1,once,-,16,TRBV28,CASSTRPGGGDTEAFF,TGTGCCAGCAGCACGAGGCCCGGCGGGGGGGACACTGAAGCTTTCTTT
TRBJ1-3,-,TRBD1,17,TRBV7-2,CASSLVGTGLSGNTIYF,TGTGCCAGCAGCTTAGTGGGGACAGGACTTTCTGGAAACACCATATATTTT
TRBJ2-7,few,-,13,TRBV7-2,CASSLGRVYEQYF,TGTGCCAGCAGCTTAGGTCGAGTATACGAGCAGTACTTC